This TCR beta chain appears in the sequencing data of a study of monozygotic twins with inflammatory bowel disease (dated by TCRdb to between 2019 and 2020). For the study in its entirety: In total, 28 monozygotic twin pairs made up the full study: 19 Danish pairs, all IBD-discordant, plus nine German pairs, of which four were IBD-concordant and five were IBD-discordant. Within discordant pairs, disease-associated traits were sought mainly by comparing IBD patients with their genetically identical healthy co-twins. Each individual had, on average, about 151 000 unique TCRalpha sequences and 181 000 unique TCRbeta sequences available for analysis.

The CDR3 sequence holds 17 residues, the cysteine and phenylalanine included. No DNA is recorded. CDR1 and CDR2, looked up from the germline V gene, are MNHNS and SASEGT. Libraries were constructed by 5' RACE. For each TCR library, 3,500 to 4,500 ng of total RNA was used. For each sample, cDNA synthesis was carried out in eight separate reactions using SMARTScribe reverse transcriptase. During cDNA synthesis, template switching introduced unique molecular identifiers that contained a 6-nucleotide sample barcode. Amplification of TCRalpha and TCRbeta cDNA involved two nested PCRs of around 16 and 10 cycles, and each PCR was followed by bead purification. Before amplification, cDNA was treated with uracil DNA-glycosylase and purified using the QIAquick PCR purification kit. The second PCR added Illumina TruSeq-compatible adapters along with sample-specific barcodes. TapeStation and Qubit were used to check library quality and concentration, and 4 to 6 ng of each library was pooled. Pooled libraries were sequenced on an Illumina HiSeq2500 single-index Rapid Run with 2 x 100 bp reads and custom sequencing primers. As for how the authors treated the data: PCR and sequencing errors were corrected by UMI-based consensus assembly using MiGEC version 1.2.6. MiXCR version 2.1.1 was used for V(D)J alignment, clonotype assembly and CDR3 extraction. Gene usage, clonotype sharing and MAIT/NKT TCR abundance were normalised by analysing the top 1000, 10 000 and 20 000 clonotypes per sample. Diversity was computed as the inverse Simpson index with the vegan R package after downsampling to 27 000 UMIs. Paired Mann-Whitney U tests were applied to discordant twin pairs, with Benjamini-Hochberg correction for multiple testing. TCRdb reprocessed the reads and lists each CDR3 protein sequence as a single entry, with no DNA. These V and J calls derive from TCRdb rather than the authors' analysis. The sample's own table lists around 380,000 distinct CDR3 sequences. The ten largest account for 2% to 2.5% of the sample.

A remark on this clonotype: The specificity of this receptor is unknown.

From each donor, a roughly 2.3 ml peripheral blood sample was collected into PAXgene tubes and stored at -80 degrees C. Without any T cell sorting, total RNA was extracted from whole blood using the PAXgene blood miRNA kit on an automated QIAcube. Deep TCRalpha and TCRbeta repertoire profiling with unique molecular barcoding was performed on peripheral blood of monozygotic twin pairs concordant or discordant for inflammatory bowel disease. Smoking habits were recorded for all twin pairs, and each individual was classified as a current, former or never smoker. Broader findings and caveats from the paper: Concordant and discordant twins showed no difference in repertoire similarity, possibly because of limited statistical power. Because patients were on differing immunosuppressive treatments, the repertoires may have picked up extra background noise and inter-individual variability. The results gave no support for a single strong signal or clonotype linked to IBD. A decrease in TCRbeta repertoire diversity, as measured by inverse Simpson index, was observed in IBD patients compared with their healthy co-twins. The analysis was unable to tell apart different T cell subtypes. Fewer clonotypes were shared with other individuals by IBD patients than by healthy twins, most markedly in patients showing signs of disease activity.

Recombination joined TRBV6-1 with TRBJ1-1; TCRdb reports TRBD1, a call that lacks DNA to check it against. The clonotype was recovered from a human donor with ulcerative colitis or Crohn's disease, or a healthy co-twin of an affected twin (not recorded which). The sequenced material came from blood. The CDR3 region: CASSEAPTGLRDTEAFF.